This entry lists 9 T cell receptor beta chains sequenced from one sample in a study of prognosis after radiotherapy for stage I lung cancer. It was by two-round multiplex PCR that TCR beta CDR3 was amplified from genomic DNA. Each TRBV and TRBJ gene had its own primer in the first PCR round. MiXCR, applied by TCRdb to the multiplex PCR reads, yields one record per CDR3 protein. Altogether 12,000 to 15,000 distinct CDR3 sequences are present, around half being singletons, with the ten largest covering more than 30%. Sample: PBMCs, taken before or after stereotactic body radiation therapy (not recorded which). These TCRs come from a donor of 50 years or more with non-small cell lung cancer.

On this clonotype: Because the CDR3 is missing its conserved closing phenylalanine or tryptophan, this is likely a read error. This chain connects TRBV19 to TRBJ1-2; D not certain. This CDR3 has 13 amino acids. In germline, CDR1 is LNHDA, CDR2 SQIVND (reference sequence). The V end lost 10 bases, the J end lost 2 bases, and 14 bases lay between the germline ends. The CDR3 nucleotides read TGTGCCACCTACTGGACCCTAAACTATGGCTACACCTCC. This sequence encodes CATYWTLNYGYTS.

V gene TRBV28 combines with J gene TRBJ2-7, with 10 nucleotides matching TRBD2. Germline loops: CDR1 MDHEN, CDR2 SYDVKM. Trimming removed 4 bases from V and 3 bases from J; junction bases left unmatched: 9. The CDR3 length is 16 residues. The CDR3 loop reads CASSSLAGARIYEQYF. In nucleotides, the CDR3 is TGTGCCAGCAGTTCCCTAGCGGGAGCTCGAATCTACGAGCAGTACTTC.

As concerns this clonotype: A far larger clone is just one base off, so this is likely a read error. As DNA, the CDR3 is TGTGCCACAAAATTCGACAGGTGCCCGGTCGAGCAGTACTTC. Its protein is CATKFDRCPVEQYF. V gene TRBV11-1 combines with J gene TRBJ2-7; possible D gene TRBD1, 6 bases. This CDR3 region has 14 residues. CDR1 and CDR2 from the germline V gene are SGHAT and FQDESV (reference sequence). Trimming removed 10 bases from V and 6 bases from J, with 22 bases in between.

Points on this clonotype: It may be a read error: a sequence one base away is much more abundant. This chain joins TRBV9 and TRBJ1-4; no firm D call. The CDR3 has 15 amino acids. The V gene's germline CDR1 is SGDLS and CDR2 YYNGEE. CDR3 sequence: CASSVEAPGGEKPFF. The CDR3 DNA is TGTGCCAGCAGCGTAGAGGCACCGGGAGGTGAAAAACCGTTTTTT.

The rearrangement joins TRBV20-1 to TRBJ2-2; D uncertain. The V end was cut by 6 bases, the J end by 8 bases, with 16 bases between. Germline V lookup: CDR1 DFQATT, CDR2 SNEGSKA (reference sequence). There are 13 residues in the CDR3. CDR3 nucleotides: TGCAGTGCAATAGCTGCGAAAACAGGGGAGCTGTTTTTT. Residues: CSAIAAKTGELFF.

The V call is TRBV28, the J call TRBJ2-2, with D perhaps TRBD1 (5 bases). CDR1 and CDR2 (germline): MDHEN, SYDVKM. The V end lost 3 bases, the J end lost 5 bases, and 16 bases lay between the germline ends. The CDR3 loop spans 16 amino acids. The CDR3 nucleotides are TGTGCCAGCAGTTTCAGGGCGGAGCCGGAAACCGGGGAGCTGTTTTTT. Its protein is CASSFRAEPETGELFF.

The chain is built from TRBV27 and TRBJ2-1; possible D gene TRBD1, 5 bases. CDR3 length equals 15 residues. The V gene lost 1 base and the J gene lost 5 bases, with 12 bases spanning the gap. CDR1 MNHEY and CDR2 SMNVEV come from the germline V gene (reference sequence). CDR3 sequence: CASSLFAGKDNEQFF. Here the CDR3 DNA reads TGTGCCAGCAGTTTATTCGCAGGGAAGGACAATGAGCAGTTCTTC.

The sample holds many counts of this clonotype. This may come from a read error, since a much larger clone is one base off. The chain couples TRBV7-8 to TRBJ2-7, with 7 bases matching TRBD2. The CDR3 consists of 16 residues. Germline trimming cut 5 bases from V and 3 bases from J; bases unmatched to any gene: 13. Germline V gene lookup returns CDR1 SGHVS and CDR2 FQNEAQ. CDR3 in amino acids: CASSHSVLAELYEQYF. DNA of the CDR3: TGTGCCAGCAGCCACAGTGTCCTAGCGGAGCTCTACGAGCAGTACTTC.

This clonotype was picked up many times. The CDR3 spells CASSQASGETQYF. The CDR3 bases are TGTGCCAGCTCACAGGCGTCGGGGGAGACCCAGTACTTC. This chain connects TRBV18 to TRBJ2-5, with TRBD2 as a possible D gene (5 bases). CDR1 KGHSH and CDR2 LQKENI come from the germline V gene. This CDR3 is 13 amino acids long. With 4 bases removed from V and 5 bases from J, the gap between germline ends came to 11 bases.